This T cell receptor beta chain was recorded in a study of blood T cell repertoires in COVID-19. Across the study: Sources were T cells, B-cell-depleted T cells, or PBMCs; the material itself was cDNA or gDNA.

CDR1 and CDR2 (germline): MNHEY, SMNVEV (reference sequence). The CDR3 spans 14 residues. The ends lost 6 bases at V and 0 bases at J; junction bases unmatched: 3. Measured with immunoSEQ multiplex PCR; TCRdb has only the in-frame clones, and not every one. The sample consists of roughly 150,000 clones, approximately 83% of them appearing once. The source is a human donor in a cohort sampled during active COVID-19. Sequences were obtained from peripheral blood. This chain uses TRBV27 with TRBJ2-7, with 9 bases aligning to TRBD1. The CDR3 sequence: CASRTGGYSYEQYF. The CDR3 DNA follows: TGTGCCAGCAGGACAGGGGGTTACTCCTACGAGCAGTACTTC.